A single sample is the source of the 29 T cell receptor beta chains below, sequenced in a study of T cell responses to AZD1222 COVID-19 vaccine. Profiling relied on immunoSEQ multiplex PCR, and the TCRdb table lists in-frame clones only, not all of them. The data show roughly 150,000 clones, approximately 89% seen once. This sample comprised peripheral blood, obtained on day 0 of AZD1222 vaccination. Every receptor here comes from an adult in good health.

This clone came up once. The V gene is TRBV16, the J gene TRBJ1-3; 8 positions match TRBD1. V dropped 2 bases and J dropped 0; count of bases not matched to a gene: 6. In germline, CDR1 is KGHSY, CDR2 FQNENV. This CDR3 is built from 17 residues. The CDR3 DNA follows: TGTGCCAGCAGCCAACAGGGGGCCTGGAGCTCTGGAAACACCATATATTTT. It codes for CASSQQGAWSSGNTIYF. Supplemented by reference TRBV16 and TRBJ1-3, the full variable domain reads GEEVAQTPKHLVRGEGQKAKLYCAPIKGHSYVFWYQQVLKNEFKFLISFQNENVFDETGMPKERFSAKCLPNSPCSLEIQATKLEDSAVYFCASSQQGAWSSGNTIYFGEGSWLTVV.

The CDR3 nucleotides are TGTGCCAGCTCACGGGGAAGGGGCTGGTACGAGCAGTACTTC. Protein product: CASSRGRGWYEQYF. The chain recombines TRBV18 with TRBJ2-7; perhaps TRBD1 as D (5 bases). The V end was cut by 4 bases, the J end by 4 bases, with 14 bases between. The germline V gene encodes CDR1 KGHSH and CDR2 LQKENI. There are 14 residues in the CDR3. The whole variable domain, filled in from reference TRBV18 and TRBJ2-7, reads NAGVMQNPRHLVRRRGQEARLRCSPMKGHSHVYWYRQLPEEGLKFMVYLQKENIIDESGMPKERFSAEFPKEGPSILRIQQVVRGDSAAYFCASSRGRGWYEQYFGPGTRLTVT.

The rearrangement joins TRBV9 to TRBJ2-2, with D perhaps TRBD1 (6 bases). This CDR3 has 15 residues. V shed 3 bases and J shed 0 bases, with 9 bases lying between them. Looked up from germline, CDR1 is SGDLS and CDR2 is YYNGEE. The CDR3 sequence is CASSGGQPNTGELFF. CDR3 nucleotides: TGTGCCAGCAGCGGAGGACAGCCGAACACCGGGGAGCTGTTTTTT.

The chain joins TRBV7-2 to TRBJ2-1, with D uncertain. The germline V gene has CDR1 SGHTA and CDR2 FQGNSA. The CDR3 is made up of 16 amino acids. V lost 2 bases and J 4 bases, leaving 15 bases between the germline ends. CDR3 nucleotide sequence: TGTGCCAGCAGCTTAAAGTTCTTACCAATATACAATGAGCAGTTCTTC. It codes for CASSLKFLPIYNEQFF.

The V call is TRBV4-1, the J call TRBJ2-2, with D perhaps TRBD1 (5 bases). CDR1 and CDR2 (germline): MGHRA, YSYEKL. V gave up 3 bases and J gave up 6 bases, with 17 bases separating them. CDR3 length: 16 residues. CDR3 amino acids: CASSHRYGASAGELFF. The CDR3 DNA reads TGCGCCAGCAGCCATAGATATGGGGCAAGCGCCGGGGAGCTGTTTTTT.

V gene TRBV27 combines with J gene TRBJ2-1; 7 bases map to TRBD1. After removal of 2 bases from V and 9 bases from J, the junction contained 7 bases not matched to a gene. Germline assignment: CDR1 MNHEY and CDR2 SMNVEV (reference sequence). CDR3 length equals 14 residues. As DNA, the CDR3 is TGTGCCAGCAGTTTAAAGGCAGGGGGAAGTGAGCAGTTCTTC. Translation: CASSLKAGGSEQFF.

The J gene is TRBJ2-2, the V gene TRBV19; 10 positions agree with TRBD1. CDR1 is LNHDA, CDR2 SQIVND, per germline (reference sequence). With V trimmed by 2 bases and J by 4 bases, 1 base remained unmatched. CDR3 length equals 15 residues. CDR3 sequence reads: CASSIRTGGTGELFF. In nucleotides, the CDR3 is TGTGCCAGTAGTATACGGACAGGGGGCACCGGGGAGCTGTTTTTT.

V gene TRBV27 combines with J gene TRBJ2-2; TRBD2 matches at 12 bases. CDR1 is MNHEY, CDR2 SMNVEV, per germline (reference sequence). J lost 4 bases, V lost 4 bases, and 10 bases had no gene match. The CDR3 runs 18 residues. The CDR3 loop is CASSSRLAGGPSTGELFF. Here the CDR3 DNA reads TGTGCCAGCAGTTCCAGGCTAGCGGGAGGGCCGAGCACCGGGGAGCTGTTTTTT.

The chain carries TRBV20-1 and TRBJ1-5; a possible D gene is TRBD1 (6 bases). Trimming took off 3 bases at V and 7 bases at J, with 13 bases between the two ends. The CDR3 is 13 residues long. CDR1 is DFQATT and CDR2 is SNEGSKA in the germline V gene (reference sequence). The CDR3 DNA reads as TGCAGTGCTAGTAACAGGGTGCTGCAGCCCCAGCATTTT. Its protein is CSASNRVLQPQHF.

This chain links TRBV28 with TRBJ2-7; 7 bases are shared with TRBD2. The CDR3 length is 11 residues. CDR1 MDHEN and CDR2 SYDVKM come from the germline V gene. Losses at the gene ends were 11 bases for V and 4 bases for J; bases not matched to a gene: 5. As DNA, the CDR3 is TGTGCCGGCGGCGGGAGATACGAGCAGTACTTC. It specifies CAGGGRYEQYF.

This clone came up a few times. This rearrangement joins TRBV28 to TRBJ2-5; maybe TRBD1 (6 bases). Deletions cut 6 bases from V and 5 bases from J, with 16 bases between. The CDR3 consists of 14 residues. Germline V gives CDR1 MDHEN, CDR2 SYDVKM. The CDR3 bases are TGTGCCAGCAGCCGTGGACAGACCTCGGAGACCCAGTACTTC. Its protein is CASSRGQTSETQYF.

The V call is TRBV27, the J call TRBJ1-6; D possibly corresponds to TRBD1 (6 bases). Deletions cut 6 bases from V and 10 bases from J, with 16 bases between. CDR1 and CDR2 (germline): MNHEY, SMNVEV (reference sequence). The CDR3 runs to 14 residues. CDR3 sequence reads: CASRLDRSSSPLHF. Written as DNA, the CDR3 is TGTGCCAGCAGGCTCGACAGGAGCTCATCACCCCTCCACTTT.

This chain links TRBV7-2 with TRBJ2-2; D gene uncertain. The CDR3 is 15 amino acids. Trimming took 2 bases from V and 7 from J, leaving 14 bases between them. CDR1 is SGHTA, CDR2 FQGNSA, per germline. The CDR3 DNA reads TGTGCCAGCAGCTTAAGGGAATGGGGTATCGGGGAGCTGTTTTTT. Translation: CASSLREWGIGELFF. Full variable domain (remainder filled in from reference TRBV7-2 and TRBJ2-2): GAGVSQSPSNKVTEKGKDVELRCDPISGHTALYWYRQSLGQGLEFLIYFQGNSAPDKSGLPSDRFSAERTGGSVSTLTIQRTQQEDSAVYLCASSLREWGIGELFFGEGSRLTVL.

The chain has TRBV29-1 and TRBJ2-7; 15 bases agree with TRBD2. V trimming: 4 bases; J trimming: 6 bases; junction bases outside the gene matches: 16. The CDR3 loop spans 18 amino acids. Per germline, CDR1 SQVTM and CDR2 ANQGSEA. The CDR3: CSVVFGTGLAGGQGEQYF. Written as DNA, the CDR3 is TGCAGCGTTGTATTCGGCACGGGACTAGCGGGAGGTCAGGGCGAGCAGTACTTC.

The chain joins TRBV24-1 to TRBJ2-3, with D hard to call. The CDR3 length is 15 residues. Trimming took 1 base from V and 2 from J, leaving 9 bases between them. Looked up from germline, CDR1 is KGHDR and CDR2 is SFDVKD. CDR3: CATSDLMESTDTQYF. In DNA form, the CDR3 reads TGTGCCACCAGTGATTTAATGGAGTCCACAGATACGCAGTATTTT.

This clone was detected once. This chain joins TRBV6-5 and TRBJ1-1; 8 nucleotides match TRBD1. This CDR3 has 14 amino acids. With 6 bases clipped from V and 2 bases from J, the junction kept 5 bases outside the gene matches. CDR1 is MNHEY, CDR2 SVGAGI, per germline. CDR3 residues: CASSAQGANTEAFF. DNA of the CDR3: TGTGCCAGCAGCGCCCAGGGGGCAAACACTGAAGCTTTCTTT.

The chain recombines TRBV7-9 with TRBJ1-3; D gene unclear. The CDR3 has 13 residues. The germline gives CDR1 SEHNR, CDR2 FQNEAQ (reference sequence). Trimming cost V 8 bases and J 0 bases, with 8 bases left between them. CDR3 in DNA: TGTGCCAGCCAGCCGTTCTCTGGAAACACCATATATTTT. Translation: CASQPFSGNTIYF.

CDR3 in amino acids: CATSRGDSGRKETQYF. As DNA, the CDR3 is TGTGCCACCAGCAGAGGGGATAGCGGGAGAAAAGAGACCCAGTACTTC. The J gene is TRBJ2-5, the V gene TRBV15, with 9 positions matching TRBD2. The CDR3 is 16 residues long. V shed 1 base, J shed 3 bases, and the junction held 6 bases outside the gene matches. Germline loops: CDR1 LNHNV, CDR2 YYDKDF (reference sequence).

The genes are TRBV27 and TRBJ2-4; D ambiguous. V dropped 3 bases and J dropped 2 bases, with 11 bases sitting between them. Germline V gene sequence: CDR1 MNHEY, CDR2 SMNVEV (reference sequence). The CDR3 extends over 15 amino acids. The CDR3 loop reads CASSLASVSKNIQYF. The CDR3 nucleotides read TGTGCCAGCAGTTTGGCCAGCGTCTCCAAAAACATTCAGTACTTC.

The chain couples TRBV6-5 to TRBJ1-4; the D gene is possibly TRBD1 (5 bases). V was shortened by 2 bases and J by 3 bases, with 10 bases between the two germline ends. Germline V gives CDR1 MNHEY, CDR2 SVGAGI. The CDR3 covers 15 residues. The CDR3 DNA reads TGTGCCAGCAGTTACGGGGGGACGGCTAATGAAAAACTGTTTTTT. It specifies CASSYGGTANEKLFF.

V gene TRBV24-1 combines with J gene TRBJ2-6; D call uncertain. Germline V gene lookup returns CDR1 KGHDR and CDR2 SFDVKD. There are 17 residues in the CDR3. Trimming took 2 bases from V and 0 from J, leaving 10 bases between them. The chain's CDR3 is CATSDSQYTSGANVLTF. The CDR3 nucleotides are TGTGCCACCAGTGATTCACAGTATACCTCTGGGGCCAACGTCCTGACTTTC.

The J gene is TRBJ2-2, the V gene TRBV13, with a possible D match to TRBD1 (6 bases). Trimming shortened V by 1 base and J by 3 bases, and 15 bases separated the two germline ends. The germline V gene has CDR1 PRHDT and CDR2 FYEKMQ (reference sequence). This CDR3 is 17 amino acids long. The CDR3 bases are TGTGCCAGCAGCTTAGCGGGCTGGGGGCGAGACACCGGGGAGCTGTTTTTT. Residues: CASSLAGWGRDTGELFF. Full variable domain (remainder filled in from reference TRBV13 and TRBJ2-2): AAGVIQSPRHLIKEKRETATLKCYPIPRHDTVYWYQQGPGQDPQFLISFYEKMQSDKGSIPDRFSAQQFSDYHSELNMSSLELGDSALYFCASSLAGWGRDTGELFFGEGSRLTVL.

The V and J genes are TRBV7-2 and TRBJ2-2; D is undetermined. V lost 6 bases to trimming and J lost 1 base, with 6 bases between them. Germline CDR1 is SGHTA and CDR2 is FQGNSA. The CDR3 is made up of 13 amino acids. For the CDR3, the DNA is TGTGCCAGCAGTTCACTGAACACCGGGGAGCTGTTTTTT. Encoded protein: CASSSLNTGELFF.

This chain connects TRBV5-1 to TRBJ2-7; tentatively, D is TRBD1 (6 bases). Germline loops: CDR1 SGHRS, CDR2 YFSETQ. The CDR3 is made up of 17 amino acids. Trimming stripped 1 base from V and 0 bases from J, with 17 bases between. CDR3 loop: CASSLRSGGQSSYEQYF. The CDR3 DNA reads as TGCGCCAGCAGCTTGCGATCCGGTGGACAGAGCTCCTACGAGCAGTACTTC. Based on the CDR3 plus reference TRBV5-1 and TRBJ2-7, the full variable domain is KAGVTQTPRYLIKTRGQQVTLSCSPISGHRSVSWYQQTPGQGLQFLFEYFSETQRNKGNFPGRFSGRQFSNSRSEMNVSTLELGDSALYLCASSLRSGGQSSYEQYFGPGTRLTVT.

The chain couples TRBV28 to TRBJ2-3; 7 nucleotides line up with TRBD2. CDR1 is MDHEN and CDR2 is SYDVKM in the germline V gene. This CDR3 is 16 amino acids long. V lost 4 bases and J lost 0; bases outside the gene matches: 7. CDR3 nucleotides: TGTGCCAGCAGTTCTCTAGCGGCAACTAGCACAGATACGCAGTATTTT. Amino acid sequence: CASSSLAATSTDTQYF.

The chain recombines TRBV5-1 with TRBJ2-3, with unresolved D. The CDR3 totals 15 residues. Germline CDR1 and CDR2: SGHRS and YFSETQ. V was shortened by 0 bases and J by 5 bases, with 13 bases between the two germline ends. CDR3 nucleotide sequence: TGCGCCAGCAGCTTGGAGTTTGTGGCAGAAGATACGCAGTATTTT. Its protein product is CASSLEFVAEDTQYF.

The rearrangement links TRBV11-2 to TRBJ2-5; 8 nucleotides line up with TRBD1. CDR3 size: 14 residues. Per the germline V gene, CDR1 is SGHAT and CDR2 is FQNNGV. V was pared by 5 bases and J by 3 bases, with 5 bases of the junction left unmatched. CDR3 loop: CASSPLTGEETQYF. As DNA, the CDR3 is TGTGCCAGCAGCCCCCTGACAGGGGAAGAGACCCAGTACTTC. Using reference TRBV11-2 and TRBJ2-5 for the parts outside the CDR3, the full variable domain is EAGVAQSPRYKIIEKRQSVAFWCNPISGHATLYWYQQILGQGPKLLIQFQNNGVVDDSQLPKDRFSAERLKGVDSTLKIQPAKLEDSAVYLCASSPLTGEETQYFGPGTRLLVL.

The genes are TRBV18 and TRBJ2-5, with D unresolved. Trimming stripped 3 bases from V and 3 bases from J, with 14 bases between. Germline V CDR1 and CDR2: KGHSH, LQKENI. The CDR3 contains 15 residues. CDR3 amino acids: CASSPRINYKETQYF. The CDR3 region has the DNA TGTGCCAGCTCACCGCGTATTAATTACAAAGAGACCCAGTACTTC.

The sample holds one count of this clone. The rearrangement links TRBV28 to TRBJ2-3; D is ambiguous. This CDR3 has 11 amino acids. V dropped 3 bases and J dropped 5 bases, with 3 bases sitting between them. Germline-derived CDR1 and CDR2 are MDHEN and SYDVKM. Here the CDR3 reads CASSFIDTQYF. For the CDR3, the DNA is TGTGCCAGCAGTTTTATAGATACGCAGTATTTT.